A selection of T cell receptor beta chains follows, all from one sample in a study of shared clonotypes between healthy human individuals. Method: immunoSEQ multiplex PCR; TCRdb's copy keeps in-frame clones and lacks some. In the table there are some 200,000 clones, approximately 95% of which are singletons. The specimen sequenced was naive CD4+ T cells sorted from blood. These receptor sequences come from a woman aged 30 to 39 in good health. The CDR3 runs from the conserved cysteine through the conserved F or W. Fields, in order: J gene, V gene, D gene, clone size, CDR3 DNA, CDR3 protein. A D gene is named only where the DNA matches it firmly. Clone sizes are given selectively: once, few, many, or a class where the clone is expanded.

TRBJ2-7,TRBV2,NA,few,TGTGCCAGCGGAGGGCAGAAGAGGCAAGAGCAGTACTTC,CASGGQKRQEQYF
TRBJ2-7,TRBV4-1,NA,once,TGCGCCAGCAGCCACTCGGAAGGCCCCCTCTACGAGCAGTACTTC,CASSHSEGPLYEQYF
TRBJ1-1,TRBV19,TRBD1,NA,TGTGCCAGCAGCCGAGGGGGCCAGGTGGTTGGTCGTACTGAAGCTTTCTTT,CASSRGGQVVGRTEAFF
TRBJ2-1,TRBV5-1,TRBD2,NA,TGCGCCAGCAGCGGGACTAGCGGGAGTTGGAATGAGCAGTTCTTC,CASSGTSGSWNEQFF
TRBJ2-6,TRBV15,TRBD1,once,TGTGCCACCAGCACCCGGGACAGTACCTTCTCTGGGGCCAACGTCCTGACTTTC,CATSTRDSTFSGANVLTF
TRBJ2-5,TRBV27,NA,NA,TGTGCCAGCAGTTCCCAAGAGACCCAGTACTTC,CASSSQETQYF
TRBJ2-2,TRBV11-2,TRBD2,NA,TGTGCCAGCAGCTTAGGGTTAGCGGGATCTACCGGGGAGCTGTTTTTT,CASSLGLAGSTGELFF
TRBJ2-5,TRBV7-9,NA,NA,TGTGCCAGCAGCCACGGACAGGGAGGGCAGTACTTC,CASSHGQGGQYF
TRBJ1-5,TRBV28,NA,few,TGTGCCAGCAGTTTGATCAATAGCAATCAGCCCCAGCATTTT,CASSLINSNQPQHF
TRBJ1-2,TRBV25-1,NA,NA,TGTGCCAGCAGTGAATATAAGAGGGGGGATCACTATGGCTACACCTTC,CASSEYKRGDHYGYTF
TRBJ2-7,TRBV28,NA,NA,TGTGCCAGCACAGAGTCGGGGAACTACGAGCAGTACTTC,CASTESGNYEQYF
TRBJ2-3,TRBV30,TRBD2,NA,TGTGCCTGGAGTGTGGGAGCGGGAGGGCCGACAGATACGCAGTATTTT,CAWSVGAGGPTDTQYF
TRBJ2-7,TRBV4-1,TRBD2,NA,TGCGCCAGCAGCCAAGCCCCAGGACTAGCGGGTACCTACGAGCAGTACTTC,CASSQAPGLAGTYEQYF
TRBJ2-2,TRBV18,NA,once,TGTGCCAGCTCACCACCGGGGAGCACCGGGGAGCTGTTTTTT,CASSPPGSTGELFF
TRBJ2-4,TRBV20-1,NA,NA,TGCAGCGGCGGCGTTGCGAACATTCAGTACTTC,CSGGVANIQYF
TRBJ1-1,TRBV27,NA,NA,TGTGCCAGCAGTTTATCTTTTGCCACTGAAGCTTTCTTT,CASSLSFATEAFF
TRBJ2-1,TRBV4-2,NA,NA,TGTGCCAGCAGCCAAGGCGACTACCAGGGTGAGCAGTTCTTC,CASSQGDYQGEQFF
TRBJ1-5,TRBV6-1,NA,NA,TGTGCCAGCAGCTTAATTAATCAGCCCCAGCATTTT,CASSLINQPQHF
TRBJ1-1,TRBV14,NA,NA,TGTGCCAGCAGCCAAAAGTTTCGACCGGCGAACACTGAAGCTTTCTTT,CASSQKFRPANTEAFF
TRBJ1-5,TRBV2,NA,NA,TGTGCCAGCAGTGCAGAGAACGGCAATCAGCCCCAGCATTTT,CASSAENGNQPQHF
TRBJ2-5,TRBV28,NA,NA,TGTGCCAGCAGTTTAGGGGGTGTTAAAGAGACCCAGTACTTC,CASSLGGVKETQYF
TRBJ1-2,TRBV9,NA,NA,TGTGCCAGCAGCGTCGGGGACATCGGGGGCTACACCTTC,CASSVGDIGGYTF
TRBJ2-5,TRBV4-1,NA,NA,TGCGCCAGCAGCCAACCGTCGCCGGGGACCGAGACCCAGTACTTC,CASSQPSPGTETQYF
TRBJ2-4,TRBV4-1,NA,NA,TGCGCCAGCAGTATGGGTTTACGGAGAAGCAACATTCAGTACTTC,CASSMGLRRSNIQYF
TRBJ1-5,TRBV6-4,NA,NA,TGTGCCAGCAGTGACTCAGGGGACGCCCTGAATTTGCCCCAGCATTTT,CASSDSGDALNLPQHF
TRBJ2-3,TRBV28,NA,NA,TGTGCCAGCAGTGTCGGGAGTACAGATACGCAGTATTTT,CASSVGSTDTQYF
TRBJ2-7,TRBV28,NA,NA,TGTGCCAGCAGTTTAAGAGGGATCTACGAGCAGTACTTC,CASSLRGIYEQYF
TRBJ2-1,TRBV2,TRBD2,NA,TGTGCCAGCAGTGAAAGTCTAGCGGGAGGCCGCCATGAGCAGTTCTTC,CASSESLAGGRHEQFF
TRBJ2-5,TRBV20-1,NA,NA,TGCAGTGCCAGAAAAGAGACCCAGTACTTC,CSARKETQYF
TRBJ2-7,TRBV2,TRBD1,few,TGTGCCAGCATACAGGGGGGAACCTACGAGCAGTACTTC,CASIQGGTYEQYF
TRBJ1-1,TRBV5-1,NA,NA,TGCGCCAGCAGCTTCGCGGGGAACACTGAAGCTTTCTTT,CASSFAGNTEAFF